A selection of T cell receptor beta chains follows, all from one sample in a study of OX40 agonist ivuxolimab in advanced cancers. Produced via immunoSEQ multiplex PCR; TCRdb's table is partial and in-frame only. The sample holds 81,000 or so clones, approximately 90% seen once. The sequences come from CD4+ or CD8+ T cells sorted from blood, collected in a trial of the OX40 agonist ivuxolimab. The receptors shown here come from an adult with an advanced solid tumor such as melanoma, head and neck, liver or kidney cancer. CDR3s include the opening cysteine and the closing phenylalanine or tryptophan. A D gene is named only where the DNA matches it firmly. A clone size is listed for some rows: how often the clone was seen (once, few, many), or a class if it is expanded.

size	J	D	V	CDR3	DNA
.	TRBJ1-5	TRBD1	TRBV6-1	CASRGQGNQPQHF	TGTGCCAGCAGGGGACAGGGCAATCAGCCCCAGCATTTT
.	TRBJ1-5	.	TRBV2	CASRTRPEQPQHF	TGTGCCAGCAGAACCAGACCGGAGCAGCCCCAGCATTTT
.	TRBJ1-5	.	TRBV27	CASGPNQPQHF	TGTGCCAGCGGTCCAAATCAGCCCCAGCATTTT
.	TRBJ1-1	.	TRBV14	CASSQEGGIGAEAFF	TGTGCCAGCAGCCAAGAGGGGGGGATAGGCGCTGAAGCTTTCTTT
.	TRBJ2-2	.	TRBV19	CASSPFTYANTGELFF	TGTGCCAGTAGTCCATTCACATACGCGAACACCGGGGAGCTGTTTTTT
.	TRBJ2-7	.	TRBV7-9	CALAEGDEQYF	TGTGCCCTGGCGGAGGGCGACGAGCAGTACTTC
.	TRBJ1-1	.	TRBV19	CASRSGGFGITEAFF	TGTGCCAGTAGGTCGGGGGGCTTCGGAATAACTGAAGCTTTCTTT
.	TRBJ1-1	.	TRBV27	CASSFRIMNTEAFF	TGTGCCAGCAGTTTTCGGATCATGAACACTGAAGCTTTCTTT
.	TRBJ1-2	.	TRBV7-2	CASSPSGGDHYGYTF	TGTGCCAGCAGCCCTTCCGGGGGGGACCACTATGGCTACACCTTC
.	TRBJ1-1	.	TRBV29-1	CSVIYAGNTEAFF	TGCAGCGTTATTTATGCCGGAAACACTGAAGCTTTCTTT
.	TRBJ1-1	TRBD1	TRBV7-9	CASSPDRMNTEAFF	TGTGCCAGCAGCCCGGACAGGATGAACACTGAAGCTTTCTTT
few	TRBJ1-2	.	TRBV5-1	CASSSRRTEASFELNGYTF	TGCGCCAGCAGCTCCCGGAGGACGGAGGCTTCCTTCGAGTTGAATGGCTACACCTTC
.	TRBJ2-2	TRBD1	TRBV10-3	CAIRTGWATNTGELFF	TGTGCCATCAGGACAGGGTGGGCAACGAACACCGGGGAGCTGTTTTTT
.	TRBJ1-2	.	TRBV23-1	CADSLNYGYTF	TGCGCCGACAGTCTAAACTATGGCTACACCTTC
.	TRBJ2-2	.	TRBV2	CASTGTVNTGELFF	TGTGCCAGTACCGGGACTGTGAACACCGGGGAGCTGTTTTTT
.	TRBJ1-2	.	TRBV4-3	CASSQGMSGNTNYGYTF	TGCGCCAGCAGCCAAGGGATGTCCGGGAACACTAACTATGGCTACACCTTC
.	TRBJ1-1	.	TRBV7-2	CASSLVPGQTGAFF	TGTGCCAGCAGCTTAGTGCCCGGCCAGACCGGAGCTTTCTTT
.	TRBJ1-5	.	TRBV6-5	CASSYSSNQPQHF	TGTGCCAGCAGTTACAGTAGCAATCAGCCCCAGCATTTT
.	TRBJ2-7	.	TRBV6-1	CASSEARGDYEQYF	TGTGCCAGCAGTGAAGCGCGGGGCGACTACGAGCAGTACTTC
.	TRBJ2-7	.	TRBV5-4	CASSLPGVSSYEQYF	TGTGCCAGCAGCTTGCCAGGGGTTTCCTCCTACGAGCAGTACTTC
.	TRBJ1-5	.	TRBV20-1	CSARGPQPQHF	TGCAGTGCTAGAGGGCCCCAGCCCCAGCATTTT
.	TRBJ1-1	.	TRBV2	CASSPWVESAFF	TGTGCCAGCAGCCCATGGGTAGAAAGCGCTTTCTTT
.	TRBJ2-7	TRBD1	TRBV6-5	CASSYSPQGGFEQYF	TGTGCCAGCAGTTACTCACCACAGGGGGGATTCGAGCAGTACTTC
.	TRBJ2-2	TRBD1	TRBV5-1	CASSFRQGANTGELFF	TGCGCCAGCAGCTTTCGACAGGGGGCGAACACCGGGGAGCTGTTTTTT
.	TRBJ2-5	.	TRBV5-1	CASSLGAGANQETQYF	TGCGCCAGCAGCTTGGGCGCGGGGGCAAACCAAGAGACCCAGTACTTC
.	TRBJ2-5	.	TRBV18	CASSPGQKETQYF	TGTGCCAGCTCACCAGGCCAAAAAGAGACCCAGTACTTC
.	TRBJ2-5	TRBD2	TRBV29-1	CSVSGGQETQYF	TGCAGCGTTTCGGGGGGTCAAGAGACCCAGTACTTC
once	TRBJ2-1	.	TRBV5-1	CASSLPLVGGTPNEQFF	TGCGCCAGCAGCTTGCCCCTAGTGGGGGGCACGCCGAATGAGCAGTTCTTC
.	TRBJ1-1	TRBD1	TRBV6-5	CASRVRDRAAEAFF	TGTGCCAGCAGAGTCCGGGACAGGGCGGCCGAAGCTTTCTTT
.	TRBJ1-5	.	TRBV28	CASSSPARQPQHF	TGTGCCAGCAGTTCCCCGGCACGTCAGCCCCAGCATTTT
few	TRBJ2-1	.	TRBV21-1	CASSKVERGVPRFF	TGTGCCAGCAGCAAAGTAGAGCGGGGGGTCCCTCGGTTCTTC
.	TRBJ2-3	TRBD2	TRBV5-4	CASSLDAAGGGNTQYF	TGTGCCAGCAGCTTGGACGCCGCGGGGGGAGGGAATACGCAGTATTTT
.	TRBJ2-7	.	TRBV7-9	CASSFSYEQYF	TGTGCCAGCAGCTTCTCCTACGAGCAGTACTTC
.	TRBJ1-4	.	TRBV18	CASSQDGANEKLFF	TGTGCCAGCTCACAGGACGGAGCTAATGAAAAACTGTTTTTT
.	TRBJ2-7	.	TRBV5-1	CASSSGNQDYELEQYF	TGCGCCAGCAGCTCAGGCAATCAGGATTACGAACTGGAGCAGTACTTC
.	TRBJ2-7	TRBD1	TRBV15	CATSREGPGQGFNEQYF	TGTGCCACCAGCAGAGAAGGACCGGGACAGGGTTTTAACGAGCAGTACTTC
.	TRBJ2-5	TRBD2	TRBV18	CASSLGLVGGQETQYF	TGTGCCAGCTCACTGGGACTAGTGGGAGGCCAAGAGACCCAGTACTTC